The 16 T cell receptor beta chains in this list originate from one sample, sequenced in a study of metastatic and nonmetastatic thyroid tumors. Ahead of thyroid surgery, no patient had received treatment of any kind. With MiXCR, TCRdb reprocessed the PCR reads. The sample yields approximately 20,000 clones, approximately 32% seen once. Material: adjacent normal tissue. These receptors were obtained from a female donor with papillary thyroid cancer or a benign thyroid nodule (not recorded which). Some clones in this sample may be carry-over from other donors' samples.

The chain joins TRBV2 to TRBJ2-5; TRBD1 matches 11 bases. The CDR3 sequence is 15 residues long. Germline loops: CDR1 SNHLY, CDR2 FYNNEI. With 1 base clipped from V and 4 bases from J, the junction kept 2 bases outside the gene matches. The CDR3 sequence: CASSEEDRGRETQYF. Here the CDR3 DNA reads TGTGCCAGCAGTGAAGAGGACAGGGGGCGAGAGACCCAGTACTTC.

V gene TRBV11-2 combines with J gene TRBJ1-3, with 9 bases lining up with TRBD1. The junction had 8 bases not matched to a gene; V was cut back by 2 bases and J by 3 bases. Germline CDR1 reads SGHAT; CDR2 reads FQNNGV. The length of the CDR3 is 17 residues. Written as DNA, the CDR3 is TGTGCCAGCAGCTTAAGGAGTGGGACAGGGAATGGAAACACCATATATTTT. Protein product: CASSLRSGTGNGNTIYF.

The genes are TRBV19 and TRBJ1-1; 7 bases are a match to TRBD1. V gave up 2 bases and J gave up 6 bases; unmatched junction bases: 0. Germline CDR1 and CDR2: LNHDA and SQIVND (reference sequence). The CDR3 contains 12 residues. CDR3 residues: CASSIQGAEAFF. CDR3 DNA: TGTGCCAGTAGTATACAGGGGGCTGAAGCTTTCTTT.

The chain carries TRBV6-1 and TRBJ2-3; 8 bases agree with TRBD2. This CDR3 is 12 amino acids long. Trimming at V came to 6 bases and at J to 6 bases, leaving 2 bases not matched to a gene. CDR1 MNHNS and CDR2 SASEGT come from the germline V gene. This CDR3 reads CASSGGVDTQYF. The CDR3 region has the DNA TGTGCCAGCAGCGGGGGGGTGGATACGCAGTATTTT.

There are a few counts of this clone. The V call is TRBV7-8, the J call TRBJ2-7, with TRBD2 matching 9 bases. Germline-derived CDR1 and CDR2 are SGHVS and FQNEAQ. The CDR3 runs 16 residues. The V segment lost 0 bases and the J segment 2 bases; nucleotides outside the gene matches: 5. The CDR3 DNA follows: TGTGCCAGCAGCTTAGCCCGGTCTAGCGGGGCCTACGAGCAGTACTTC. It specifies CASSLARSSGAYEQYF.

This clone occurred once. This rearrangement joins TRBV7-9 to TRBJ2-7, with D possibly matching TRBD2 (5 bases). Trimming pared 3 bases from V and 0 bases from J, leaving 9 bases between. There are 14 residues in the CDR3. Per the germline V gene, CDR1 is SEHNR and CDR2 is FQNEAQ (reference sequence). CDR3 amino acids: CASSFEGSSYEQYF. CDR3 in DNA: TGTGCCAGCAGCTTTGAGGGCAGCTCCTACGAGCAGTACTTC.

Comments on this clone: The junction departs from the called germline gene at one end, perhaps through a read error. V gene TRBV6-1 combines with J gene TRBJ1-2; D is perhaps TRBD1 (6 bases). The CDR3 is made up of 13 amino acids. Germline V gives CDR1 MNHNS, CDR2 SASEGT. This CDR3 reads CASGLDSGAGHTF. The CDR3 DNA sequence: TGTGCCAGCGGGCTGGACAGTGGGGCTGGCCACACCTTC.

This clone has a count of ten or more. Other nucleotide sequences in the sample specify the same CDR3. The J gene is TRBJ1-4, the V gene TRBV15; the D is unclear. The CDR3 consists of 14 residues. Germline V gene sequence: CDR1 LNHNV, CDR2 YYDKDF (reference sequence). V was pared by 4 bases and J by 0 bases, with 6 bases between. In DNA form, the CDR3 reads TGTGCCACCAGCACCGTACCAACTAATGAAAAACTGTTTTTT. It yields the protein CATSTVPTNEKLFF.

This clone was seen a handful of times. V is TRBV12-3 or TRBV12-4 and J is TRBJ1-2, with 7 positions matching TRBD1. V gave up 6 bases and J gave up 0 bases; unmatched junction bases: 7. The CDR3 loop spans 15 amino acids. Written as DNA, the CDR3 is TGTGCCAGCAGCAGGGGACAGTCTTCTAACTATGGCTACACCTTC. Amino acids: CASSRGQSSNYGYTF.

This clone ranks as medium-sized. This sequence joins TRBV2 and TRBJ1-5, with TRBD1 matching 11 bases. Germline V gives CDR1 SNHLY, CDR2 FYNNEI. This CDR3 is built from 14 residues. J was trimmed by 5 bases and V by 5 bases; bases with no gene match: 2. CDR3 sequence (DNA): TGTGCCAGCAGTAAGGACAGGGGGCATCAGCCCCAGCATTTT. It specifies CASSKDRGHQPQHF.

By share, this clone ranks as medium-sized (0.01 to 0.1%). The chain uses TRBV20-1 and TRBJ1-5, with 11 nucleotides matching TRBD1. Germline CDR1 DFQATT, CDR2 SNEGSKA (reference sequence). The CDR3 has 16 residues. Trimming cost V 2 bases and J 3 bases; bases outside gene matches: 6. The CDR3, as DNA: TGCAGTGCTAGAACCGGGACAGGGGGAGACAATCAGCCCCAGCATTTT. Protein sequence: CSARTGTGGDNQPQHF.

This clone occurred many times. The CDR3 here is CASSSDPLLGNTGELFF. CDR3 nucleotide sequence: TGTGCCAGCAGCTCTGACCCCCTACTAGGGAACACCGGGGAGCTGTTTTTT. This chain joins TRBV7-3 and TRBJ2-2; tentative D call: TRBD2 (5 bases). CDR3 length: 17 amino acids. Trimming pared 4 bases from V and 1 base from J, leaving 16 bases between. Per germline, CDR1 SGHTA and CDR2 FQGTGA.

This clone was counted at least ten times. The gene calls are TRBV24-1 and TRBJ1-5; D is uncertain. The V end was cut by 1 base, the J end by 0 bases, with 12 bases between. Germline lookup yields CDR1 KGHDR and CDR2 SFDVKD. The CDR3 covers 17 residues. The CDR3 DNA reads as TGTGCCACCAGTGATTTAGCTGGGAGATATAGCAATCAGCCCCAGCATTTT. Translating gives CATSDLAGRYSNQPQHF.

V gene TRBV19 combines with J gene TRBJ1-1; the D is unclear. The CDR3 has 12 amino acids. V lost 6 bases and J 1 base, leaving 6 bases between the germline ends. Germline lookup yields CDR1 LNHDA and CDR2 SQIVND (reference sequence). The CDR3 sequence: CASRSGNTEAFF. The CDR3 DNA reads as TGTGCCAGTAGATCCGGGAACACTGAAGCTTTCTTT. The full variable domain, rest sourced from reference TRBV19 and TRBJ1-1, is DGGITQSPKYLFRKEGQNVTLSCEQNLNHDAMYWYRQDPGQGLRLIYYSQIVNDFQKGDIAEGYSVSREKKESFPLTVTSAQKNPTAFYLCASRSGNTEAFFGQGTRLTVV.

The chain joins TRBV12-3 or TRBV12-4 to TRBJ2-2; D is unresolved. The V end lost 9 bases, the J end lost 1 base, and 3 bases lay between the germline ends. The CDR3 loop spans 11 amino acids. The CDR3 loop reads CASQNTGELFF. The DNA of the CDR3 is TGTGCCAGTCAGAACACCGGGGAGCTGTTTTTT.

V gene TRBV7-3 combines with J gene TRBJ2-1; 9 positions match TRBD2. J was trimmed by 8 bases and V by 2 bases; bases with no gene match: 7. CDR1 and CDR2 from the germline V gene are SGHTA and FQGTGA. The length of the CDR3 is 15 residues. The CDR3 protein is CASSLVRGGVDEQFF. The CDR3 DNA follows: TGTGCCAGCAGCTTAGTGCGGGGGGGCGTAGATGAGCAGTTCTTC.